The rows below give T cell receptor beta chains drawn from one sample of a study of control samples from healthy donors and cancer patients. Clones were sequenced by immunoSEQ multiplex PCR, and TCRdb holds only the in-frame ones, with some missing. The sample lists roughly 200,000 clones; roughly nine tenths were seen once. Sequenced: blood. Receptor source: a man aged 25-45 years in good health. The CDR3 runs from the conserved cysteine through the conserved F or W. Each record gives: clone size, D gene, J gene, V gene, CDR3 DNA, CDR3 protein. A D gene is named only where the DNA matches it firmly. Expanded clones get a size class; other rows say once, few or many, or leave the size out.

clone_size: NA; d_call: NA; j_call: TRBJ1-6; v_call: TRBV6-5; cdr3_nt: TGTGCCAGCAGTTCCACCCGACAGCGTTCACCCCTCCACTTT; cdr3_aa: CASSSTRQRSPLHF
clone_size: NA; d_call: TRBD2; j_call: TRBJ2-3; v_call: TRBV7-8; cdr3_nt: TGTGCCAGCAGCTGGGGAGCTAGCGGGCCGACAGATACGCAGTATTTT; cdr3_aa: CASSWGASGPTDTQYF
clone_size: NA; d_call: TRBD1; j_call: TRBJ1-2; v_call: TRBV6-5; cdr3_nt: TGTGCCAGCAGTTCCGGGACAGGGGGCTACTATGGCTACACCTTC; cdr3_aa: CASSSGTGGYYGYTF
clone_size: NA; d_call: TRBD1; j_call: TRBJ2-7; v_call: TRBV4-1; cdr3_nt: TGCGCCAGCAGCCAAGAAGGGACAGTGGTCGAGCAGTACTTC; cdr3_aa: CASSQEGTVVEQYF
clone_size: NA; d_call: NA; j_call: TRBJ1-1; v_call: TRBV7-2; cdr3_nt: TGTGCCAGCAGCCGGGGGGCACAGAACACTGAAGCTTTCTTT; cdr3_aa: CASSRGAQNTEAFF
clone_size: few; d_call: NA; j_call: TRBJ2-7; v_call: TRBV6-6; cdr3_nt: TGTGCCAGCAGCTATCAGGGGTACGAGCAGTACTTC; cdr3_aa: CASSYQGYEQYF
clone_size: NA; d_call: NA; j_call: TRBJ2-3; v_call: TRBV5-1; cdr3_nt: TGCGCCAGCAGCTGGACCCCGGGGGCAACTAGGAATACGCAGTATTTT; cdr3_aa: CASSWTPGATRNTQYF
clone_size: NA; d_call: NA; j_call: TRBJ1-1; v_call: TRBV19; cdr3_nt: TGTGCCAGTACCTCACTCCGGGACATCATGAACACTGAAGCTTTCTTT; cdr3_aa: CASTSLRDIMNTEAFF
clone_size: NA; d_call: NA; j_call: TRBJ2-3; v_call: TRBV5-5; cdr3_nt: TGTGCCAGCAGCTTGGAGAGGAGTCAGACGCAGTATTTT; cdr3_aa: CASSLERSQTQYF
clone_size: NA; d_call: NA; j_call: TRBJ1-4; v_call: TRBV6-5; cdr3_nt: TGTGCCAGCAGTCCGGGTCTAACTAATGAAAAACTGTTTTTT; cdr3_aa: CASSPGLTNEKLFF
clone_size: NA; d_call: NA; j_call: TRBJ2-7; v_call: TRBV12-3/TRBV12-4; cdr3_nt: TGTGCCAGCAGACTCAGTGGGGTTGGCGAGCAGTACTTC; cdr3_aa: CASRLSGVGEQYF
clone_size: NA; d_call: TRBD1; j_call: TRBJ2-7; v_call: TRBV6-5; cdr3_nt: TGTGCCAGCACCCTCAGGGGGCGAGATTCCGAGCAGTACTTC; cdr3_aa: CASTLRGRDSEQYF
clone_size: NA; d_call: TRBD1; j_call: TRBJ1-2; v_call: TRBV10-2; cdr3_nt: TGCGCCAGCAGAGCCGGGACAGGGTCCTATGGCTACACCTTC; cdr3_aa: CASRAGTGSYGYTF
clone_size: once; d_call: NA; j_call: TRBJ1-1; v_call: TRBV7-8; cdr3_nt: TGTGCCAGCAGCTTCGCCGGGAACACTGAAGCTTTCTTT; cdr3_aa: CASSFAGNTEAFF
clone_size: NA; d_call: NA; j_call: TRBJ1-1; v_call: TRBV29-1; cdr3_nt: TGCAGCGTTGAACGGGACTCAAACACTGAAGCTTTCTTT; cdr3_aa: CSVERDSNTEAFF
clone_size: NA; d_call: TRBD2; j_call: TRBJ2-1; v_call: TRBV7-9; cdr3_nt: TGTGCCAGCAGCTTCGGCGGGGGGTCCTACAATGAGCAGTTCTTC; cdr3_aa: CASSFGGGSYNEQFF
clone_size: NA; d_call: TRBD1; j_call: TRBJ1-5; v_call: TRBV13; cdr3_nt: TGTGCCAGCAGCTTACGACCGGACAGGGCCAATCAGCCCCAGCATTTT; cdr3_aa: CASSLRPDRANQPQHF
clone_size: NA; d_call: NA; j_call: TRBJ1-5; v_call: TRBV30; cdr3_nt: TGTGCCTGGAGTAGGCAGGGTGGGGCGCAGCCCCAGCATTTT; cdr3_aa: CAWSRQGGAQPQHF
clone_size: NA; d_call: NA; j_call: TRBJ2-3; v_call: TRBV5-1; cdr3_nt: TGCGCCAGCAGCCCCCAGATCACAGATACGCAGTATTTT; cdr3_aa: CASSPQITDTQYF
clone_size: few; d_call: NA; j_call: TRBJ2-3; v_call: TRBV7-2; cdr3_nt: TGTGCCAGCAGCTTATTCGGCGGACCCACAGATACGCAGTATTTT; cdr3_aa: CASSLFGGPTDTQYF
clone_size: NA; d_call: NA; j_call: TRBJ2-7; v_call: TRBV7-9; cdr3_nt: TGTGCCAGCAGCCCTAATAAGGGTGGCTCCTACGAGCAGTACTTC; cdr3_aa: CASSPNKGGSYEQYF
clone_size: NA; d_call: TRBD1; j_call: TRBJ1-5; v_call: TRBV4-1; cdr3_nt: TGCGCCAGCAGCCAAGGACAGGGGTATCAGCCCCAGCATTTT; cdr3_aa: CASSQGQGYQPQHF
clone_size: NA; d_call: TRBD1; j_call: TRBJ1-5; v_call: TRBV7-9; cdr3_nt: TGTGCCAGCAGCTCCCCTCCGGGACAGGGCTATAGCAATCAGCCCCAGCATTTT; cdr3_aa: CASSSPPGQGYSNQPQHF
clone_size: NA; d_call: TRBD2; j_call: TRBJ2-1; v_call: TRBV10-1; cdr3_nt: TGCGCCAGCGGCACTAGCGGGGGCAGTGAGCAGTTCTTC; cdr3_aa: CASGTSGGSEQFF
clone_size: once; d_call: NA; j_call: TRBJ2-1; v_call: TRBV3-1/TRBV3-2; cdr3_nt: TGTGCCAGCAGCCAAGGAGCAGTTTACAATGAGCAGTTCTTC; cdr3_aa: CASSQGAVYNEQFF
clone_size: once; d_call: TRBD1; j_call: TRBJ1-2; v_call: TRBV29-1; cdr3_nt: TGCAGCGTTGAACAGGGGGCGAGAGGCTACACCTTC; cdr3_aa: CSVEQGARGYTF
clone_size: NA; d_call: NA; j_call: TRBJ2-3; v_call: TRBV10-2; cdr3_nt: TGCGCCAGCAGTGCATTGCCATCGAGACCCCGCGACACAGATACGCAGTATTTT; cdr3_aa: CASSALPSRPRDTDTQYF
clone_size: NA; d_call: NA; j_call: TRBJ2-7; v_call: TRBV27; cdr3_nt: TGTGCCAGCAGGAAATCCGGGATCAGATTCTACGAGCAGTACTTC; cdr3_aa: CASRKSGIRFYEQYF
clone_size: few; d_call: TRBD2; j_call: TRBJ2-7; v_call: TRBV18; cdr3_nt: TGTGCCAGCTCGCCACGGACTAGCGGATCCTACGAGCAGTACTTC; cdr3_aa: CASSPRTSGSYEQYF
clone_size: NA; d_call: NA; j_call: TRBJ1-6; v_call: TRBV11-3; cdr3_nt: TGTGCCAGCACCTATGACGCGTCACCGCATGCGTCCTATAATTCACCCCTCCACTTT; cdr3_aa: CASTYDASPHASYNSPLHF
clone_size: NA; d_call: NA; j_call: TRBJ2-3; v_call: TRBV6-5; cdr3_nt: TGTGCCGTTGGGGTTAGGGGGTCACTAAATACGCAGTATTTT; cdr3_aa: CAVGVRGSLNTQYF